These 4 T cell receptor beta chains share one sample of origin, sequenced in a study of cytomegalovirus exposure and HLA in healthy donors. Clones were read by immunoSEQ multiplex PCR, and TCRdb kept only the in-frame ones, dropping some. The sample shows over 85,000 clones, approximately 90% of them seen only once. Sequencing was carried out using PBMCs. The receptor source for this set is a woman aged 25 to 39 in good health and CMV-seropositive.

CDR3 DNA: TGTGCCAGCAGGTTTTCCTCCGGGACAGGGAATGAAAAACTGTTTTTT. This gives the protein CASRFSSGTGNEKLFF. The V and J genes are TRBV5-8 and TRBJ1-4; the match to TRBD1 covers 9 bases. In germline, CDR1 is SGHTS, CDR2 YDEGEE. This CDR3 region has 16 residues. The V and J ends lost 5 bases and 5 bases, in that order; junction bases with no gene match: 10. Variable domain in full (rest from reference TRBV5-8 and TRBJ1-4): EAGVTQSPTHLIKTRGQQATLRCSPISGHTSVYWYQQALGLGLQFLLWYDEGEERNRGNFPPRFSGRQFPNYSSELNVNALELEDSALYLCASRFSSGTGNEKLFFGSGTQLSVL.

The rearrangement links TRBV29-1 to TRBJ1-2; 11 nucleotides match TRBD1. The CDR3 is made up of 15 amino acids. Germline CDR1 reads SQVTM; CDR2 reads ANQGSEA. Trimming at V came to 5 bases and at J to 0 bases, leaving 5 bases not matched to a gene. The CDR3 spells CSVLGQGETNYGYTF. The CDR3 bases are TGCAGCGTTCTGGGACAGGGGGAGACTAACTATGGCTACACCTTC. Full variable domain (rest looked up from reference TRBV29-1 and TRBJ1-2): SAVISQKPSRDICQRGTSLTIQCQVDSQVTMMFWYRQQPGQSLTLIATANQGSEATYESGFVIDKFPISRPNLTFSTLTVSNMSPEDSSIYLCSVLGQGETNYGYTFGSGTRLTVV.

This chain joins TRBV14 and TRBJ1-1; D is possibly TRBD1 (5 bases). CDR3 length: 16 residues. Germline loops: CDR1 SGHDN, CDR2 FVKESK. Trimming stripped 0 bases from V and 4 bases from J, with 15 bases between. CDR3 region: CASSQDMWAGGTEAFF. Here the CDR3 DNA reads TGTGCCAGCAGCCAAGATATGTGGGCGGGGGGCACTGAAGCTTTCTTT. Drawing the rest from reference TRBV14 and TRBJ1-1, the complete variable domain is EAGVTQFPSHSVIEKGQTVTLRCDPISGHDNLYWYRRVMGKEIKFLLHFVKESKQDESGMPNNRFLAERTGGTYSTLKVQPAELEDSGVYFCASSQDMWAGGTEAFFGQGTRLTVV.

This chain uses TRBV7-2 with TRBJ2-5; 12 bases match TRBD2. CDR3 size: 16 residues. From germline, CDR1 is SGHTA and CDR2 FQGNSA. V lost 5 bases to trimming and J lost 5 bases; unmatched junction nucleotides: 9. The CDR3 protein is CASSPRGLAGRETQYF. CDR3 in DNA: TGTGCCAGCAGCCCCAGGGGACTAGCGGGCAGGGAGACCCAGTACTTC.